The 15 T cell receptor beta chains below come from one sample, sequenced in a study of T cell responses to AZD1222 COVID-19 vaccine. Data came from immunoSEQ multiplex PCR; TCRdb stores just in-frame clones and leaves some out. The sample has some 150,000 clones, around 89% seen once. The input for sequencing was peripheral blood, taken on day 0 of AZD1222 vaccination. These receptors were obtained from an adult in good health.

The chain uses TRBV5-1 and TRBJ2-2; maybe TRBD2 (5 bases). The CDR3 has 16 amino acids. Germline V gene data show CDR1 as SGHRS and CDR2 as YFSETQ. Trimming removed 5 bases at V and 6 bases at J, with 20 bases between. Here the CDR3 DNA reads TGCGCCAGCAGGGAGGCGCCTGGACGTACACCCGGGGAGCTGTTTTTT. Translating it yields CASREAPGRTPGELFF.

The rearrangement joins TRBV19 to TRBJ2-7; 8 positions agree with TRBD1. J was trimmed by 2 bases and V by 3 bases; bases with no gene match: 3. The length of the CDR3 is 14 residues. Germline CDR1 and CDR2: LNHDA and SQIVND (reference sequence). CDR3 residues: CASSIGTGAYEQYF. In DNA, the CDR3 is TGTGCCAGTAGTATTGGGACAGGAGCCTACGAGCAGTACTTC.

This chain uses TRBV27 with TRBJ2-7, with a possible D match to TRBD2 (6 bases). The CDR3 runs 14 residues. CDR1 and CDR2 from the germline V gene are MNHEY and SMNVEV (reference sequence). V lost 8 bases, J lost 3 bases, and 17 bases lay in between. The CDR3 DNA sequence: TGTGCCAGCGGAGGGGCACGGGGTAACTACGAGCAGTACTTC. It codes for CASGGARGNYEQYF.

The chain is built from TRBV28 and TRBJ1-2; D not certain. From germline, CDR1 is MDHEN and CDR2 SYDVKM. This CDR3 contains 13 residues. V gave up 5 bases and J gave up 6 bases, with 13 bases separating them. In DNA form, the CDR3 reads TGTGCCAGCAGTCCCACAATCTTTGATGGCTACACCTTC. Its protein is CASSPTIFDGYTF.

This chain joins TRBV19 and TRBJ1-5; the D is unclear. The CDR3 extends over 17 amino acids. In germline, CDR1 is LNHDA, CDR2 SQIVND (reference sequence). Trimming took off 2 bases at V and 3 bases at J, with 17 bases between the two ends. CDR3 sequence: CASSIQNRWDLNQPQHF. The CDR3 DNA reads as TGTGCCAGTAGTATACAGAATAGGTGGGATCTCAATCAGCCCCAGCATTTT.

The gene calls are TRBV7-3 and TRBJ2-2, with 10 nucleotides matching TRBD2. Per germline, CDR1 SGHTA and CDR2 FQGTGA. This CDR3 is built from 16 residues. V was pared by 5 bases and J by 1 base, with 4 bases of the junction left unmatched. DNA for the CDR3: TGTGCCAGCAGCCCAAGACTAGCGGGGAACACCGGGGAGCTGTTTTTT. Its translation: CASSPRLAGNTGELFF.

The rearrangement links TRBV5-1 to TRBJ2-7, with a tentative D call TRBD2 (7 bases). Germline V gene data show CDR1 as SGHRS and CDR2 as YFSETQ. V gave up 1 base and J gave up 2 bases, with 16 bases separating them. The CDR3 spans 16 residues. This CDR3 is CASSLIPGGGTYEQYF. CDR3 sequence (DNA): TGCGCCAGCAGCTTGATACCGGGCGGGGGCACCTACGAGCAGTACTTC.

The rearrangement links TRBV24-1 to TRBJ2-7; 8 positions match TRBD1. There are 16 residues in the CDR3. The V segment lost 2 bases and the J segment 2 bases; nucleotides outside the gene matches: 7. Germline CDR1 is KGHDR and CDR2 is SFDVKD. CDR3 region: CATSDCDRGQTYEQYF. In DNA form, the CDR3 reads TGTGCCACCAGTGATTGTGACAGGGGACAGACCTACGAGCAGTACTTC.

The V gene is TRBV30, the J gene TRBJ1-2; no reliable D call. CDR3 length: 13 residues. V was clipped by 6 bases and J by 8 bases, with 19 bases between them. CDR1 and CDR2 from the germline V gene are GTSNPN and SVGIG (reference sequence). The CDR3: CACTVFGPRGYTF. Here the CDR3 DNA reads TGTGCCTGTACCGTTTTCGGCCCCCGAGGCTACACCTTC.

This chain joins TRBV5-1 and TRBJ2-2; D unresolved. CDR1 SGHRS and CDR2 YFSETQ come from the germline V gene. The CDR3 covers 13 residues. The V and J ends lost 4 bases and 6 bases respectively, with 10 bases between them. CDR3 nucleotide sequence: TGCGCCAGCAGCGCCTCAGAGGCCGGGGAGCTGTTTTTT. This sequence encodes CASSASEAGELFF.

CDR3 nucleotides: TGTGCCAGCTCACCCTCGGCTTCGGGTCCCCAGCATTTT. Translating gives CASSPSASGPQHF. The chain carries TRBV18 and TRBJ1-5; D is undetermined. This CDR3 contains 13 residues. V lost 3 bases and J lost 10, with 13 bases in between. Germline assignment: CDR1 KGHSH and CDR2 LQKENI. The variable domain in full, with the rest retrieved from reference TRBV18 and TRBJ1-5, is NAGVMQNPRHLVRRRGQEARLRCSPMKGHSHVYWYRQLPEEGLKFMVYLQKENIIDESGMPKERFSAEFPKEGPSILRIQQVVRGDSAAYFCASSPSASGPQHFGDGTRLSIL.

The chain links TRBV7-9 to TRBJ2-1; TRBD2 matches at 8 bases. Germline lookup yields CDR1 SEHNR and CDR2 FQNEAQ (reference sequence). V gave up 5 bases and J gave up 4 bases; unmatched junction bases: 7. CDR3 length: 15 amino acids. CDR3 sequence: CASSPQLAAYNEQFF. The CDR3 nucleotides read TGTGCCAGCAGCCCCCAACTAGCGGCGTACAATGAGCAGTTCTTC.

The rearrangement uses TRBV5-6 and TRBJ1-2; D is unresolved. V was clipped by 1 base and J by 12 bases, with 19 bases between them. The V gene's germline CDR1 is SGHDT and CDR2 YYEEEE. This CDR3 region has 14 residues. CDR3 DNA sequence: TGTGCCAGCAGCTTGAGCCCCAAATTTAAGGAGGACACCTTC. This codes for CASSLSPKFKEDTF. Full variable domain (remainder filled in from reference TRBV5-6 and TRBJ1-2): DAGVTQSPTHLIKTRGQQVTLRCSPKSGHDTVSWYQQALGQGPQFIFQYYEEEERQRGNFPDRFSGHQFPNYSSELNVNALLLGDSALYLCASSLSPKFKEDTFGSGTRLTVV.

This clone was observed a handful of times. This chain links TRBV3-1 (or the pseudogene TRBV3-2) with TRBJ2-7; 9 bases match TRBD2. The CDR3 runs to 19 residues. V trimming: 1 base; J trimming: 1 base; junction bases outside the gene matches: 14. Germline CDR1 and CDR2: LGHDT and YNNKEL (reference sequence). The CDR3, as DNA: TGTGCCAGCAGCCAAGGCCCCCTTGTGGAGCGGGAGGCTTCCTACGAGCAGTACTTC. It translates to CASSQGPLVEREASYEQYF.

The CDR3 bases are TGTGCCAGCTCACCAGTGAATGACCGACAGAGCTCTGGAAACACCATATATTTT. Amino acids: CASSPVNDRQSSGNTIYF. The chain links TRBV18 to TRBJ1-3; tentative D call: TRBD1 (5 bases). The CDR3 sequence is 18 residues long. Germline loops: CDR1 KGHSH, CDR2 LQKENI. Trimming shortened V by 2 bases and J by 0 bases, and 17 bases separated the two germline ends.